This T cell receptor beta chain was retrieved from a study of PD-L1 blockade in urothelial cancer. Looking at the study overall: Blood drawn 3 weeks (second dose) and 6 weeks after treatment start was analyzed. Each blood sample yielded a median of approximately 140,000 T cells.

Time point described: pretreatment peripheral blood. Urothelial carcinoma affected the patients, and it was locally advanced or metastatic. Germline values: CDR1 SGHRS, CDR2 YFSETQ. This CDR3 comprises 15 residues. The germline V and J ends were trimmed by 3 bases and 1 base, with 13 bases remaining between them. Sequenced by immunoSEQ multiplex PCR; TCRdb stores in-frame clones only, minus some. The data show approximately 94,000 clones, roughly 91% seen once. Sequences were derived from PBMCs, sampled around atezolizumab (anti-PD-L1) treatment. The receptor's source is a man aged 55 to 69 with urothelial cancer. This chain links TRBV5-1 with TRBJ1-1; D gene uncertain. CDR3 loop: CASSSREVRNTEAFF. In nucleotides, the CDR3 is TGCGCCAGCAGCTCCCGTGAGGTGAGGAACACTGAAGCTTTCTTT.